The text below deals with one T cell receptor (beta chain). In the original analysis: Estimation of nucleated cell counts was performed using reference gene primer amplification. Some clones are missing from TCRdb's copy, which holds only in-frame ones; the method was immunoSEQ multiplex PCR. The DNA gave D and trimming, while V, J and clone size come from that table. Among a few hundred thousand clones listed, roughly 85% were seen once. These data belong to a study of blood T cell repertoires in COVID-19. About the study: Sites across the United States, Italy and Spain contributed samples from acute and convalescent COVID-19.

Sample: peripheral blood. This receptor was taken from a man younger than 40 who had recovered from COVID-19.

CDR3 sequence reads: CASSPSRTADYYGYTF. The CDR3 DNA reads as TGCGCCAGCAGCCCGTCCCGGACAGCCGACTACTATGGCTACACCTTC. The chain combines TRBV4-1 with TRBJ1-2, with D perhaps matching TRBD1 (6 bases). From germline, CDR1 is MGHRA and CDR2 YSYEKL. The CDR3 contains 16 residues. V lost 4 bases and J lost 3, with 18 bases in between.